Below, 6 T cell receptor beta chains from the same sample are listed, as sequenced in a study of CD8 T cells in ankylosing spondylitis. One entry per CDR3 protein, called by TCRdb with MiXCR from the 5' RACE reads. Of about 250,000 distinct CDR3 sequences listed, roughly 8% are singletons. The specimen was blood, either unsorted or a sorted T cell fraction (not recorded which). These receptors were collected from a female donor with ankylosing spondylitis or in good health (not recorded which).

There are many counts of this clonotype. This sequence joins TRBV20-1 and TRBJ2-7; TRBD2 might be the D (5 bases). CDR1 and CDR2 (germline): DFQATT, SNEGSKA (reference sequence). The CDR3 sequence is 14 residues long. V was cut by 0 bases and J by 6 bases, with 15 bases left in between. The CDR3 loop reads CSARDRTQSREQYF. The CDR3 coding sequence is TGCAGTGCTAGAGATCGGACTCAAAGCCGCGAGCAGTACTTC.

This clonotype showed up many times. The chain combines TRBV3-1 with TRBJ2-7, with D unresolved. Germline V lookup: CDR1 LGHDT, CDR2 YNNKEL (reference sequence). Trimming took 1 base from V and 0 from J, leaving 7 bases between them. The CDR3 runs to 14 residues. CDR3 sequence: CASSQAGISYEQYF. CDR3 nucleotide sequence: TGTGCCAGCAGCCAAGCTGGAATCTCCTACGAGCAGTACTTC.

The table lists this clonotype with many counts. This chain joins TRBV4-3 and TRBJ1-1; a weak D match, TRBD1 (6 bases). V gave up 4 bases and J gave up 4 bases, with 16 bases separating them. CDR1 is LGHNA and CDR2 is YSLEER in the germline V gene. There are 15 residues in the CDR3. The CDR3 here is CASSRQTGTGTEAFF. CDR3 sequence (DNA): TGCGCCAGCAGCCGACAAACAGGGACCGGCACTGAAGCTTTCTTT.

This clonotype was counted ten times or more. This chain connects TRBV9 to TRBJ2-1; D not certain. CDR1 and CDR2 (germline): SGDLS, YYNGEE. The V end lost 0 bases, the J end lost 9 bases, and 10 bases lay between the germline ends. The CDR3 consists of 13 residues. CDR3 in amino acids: CASSVDAIGEQFF. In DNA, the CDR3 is TGTGCCAGCAGCGTAGATGCTATCGGTGAGCAGTTCTTC.

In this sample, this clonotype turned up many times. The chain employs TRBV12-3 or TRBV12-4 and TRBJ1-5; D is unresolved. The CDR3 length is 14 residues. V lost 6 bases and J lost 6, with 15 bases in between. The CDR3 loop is CASRLSEAGQPQHF. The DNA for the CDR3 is TGTGCCAGCAGACTATCGGAAGCGGGTCAGCCCCAGCATTTT.

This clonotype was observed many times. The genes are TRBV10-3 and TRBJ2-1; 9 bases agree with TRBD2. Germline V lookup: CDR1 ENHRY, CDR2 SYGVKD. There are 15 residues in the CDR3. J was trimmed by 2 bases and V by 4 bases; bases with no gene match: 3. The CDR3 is CAISGSGSAYNEQFF. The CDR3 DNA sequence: TGTGCCATCAGTGGTAGCGGGAGCGCCTACAATGAGCAGTTCTTC.